This passage covers 21 T cell receptor beta chains from one sample sequenced in a study of T cells in Graves' hyperthyroidism and ophthalmopathy. Amplified TCR beta CDR3 regions came from RNA transcripts. The HTBI primer set served for first-round RT-PCR of the TCR CDR3. From the multiplex PCR reads, TCRdb called clonotypes with MiXCR, one entry per CDR3 protein. The sample records about 700,000 distinct CDR3 sequences, about 45% being singletons. The sample comprised peripheral blood or thyroid tissue (not recorded which). These receptors were taken from an adult man with Graves' disease, either hyperthyroidism or ophthalmopathy (not recorded which).

Concerning this clonotype: The junction does not match germline at one end; this may be a read error. This chain uses TRBV7-9 with TRBJ1-2; 10 nucleotides match TRBD1. Germline CDR1 is SEHNR and CDR2 is FQNEAQ (reference sequence). The CDR3 is 14 amino acids. CDR3 residues: CASSTRDRGYGYTF. The CDR3 nucleotides are TGCGCCAGCAGCACTCGGGACAGGGGCTATGGCTACACCTTC.

The table lists this clonotype with many counts. The J gene is TRBJ1-2, the V gene TRBV12-3 or TRBV12-4; 8 bases agree with TRBD1. This CDR3 is 14 amino acids long. Trimming cost V 5 bases and J 4 bases; bases outside gene matches: 6. The CDR3 DNA follows: TGTGCCAGCAGTCTGACAGGGGCACCCTATGGCTACACCTTC. It specifies CASSLTGAPYGYTF.

This clonotype was found a few times. The chain combines TRBV7-2 with TRBJ2-7; a possible D gene is TRBD2 (5 bases). Germline loops: CDR1 SGHTA, CDR2 FQGNSA. The V end lost 1 base, the J end lost 7 bases, and 17 bases lay between the germline ends. The CDR3 length is 15 residues. The CDR3 DNA reads as TGTGCCAGCAGCTTAGAGTTGGGAAAGCGGTGGGAGCAGTACTTC. Its protein product is CASSLELGKRWEQYF.

This clonotype came up a few times. V is TRBV7-9 and J is TRBJ2-7; 7 nucleotides match TRBD2. With V trimmed by 4 bases and J by 6 bases, 15 bases remained unmatched. The CDR3 extends over 16 amino acids. From germline, CDR1 is SEHNR and CDR2 FQNEAQ (reference sequence). The CDR3 region is CASSSRVGAGESEQYF. CDR3 sequence (DNA): TGTGCCAGCAGCTCGCGGGTTGGCGCGGGAGAGTCCGAGCAGTACTTC.

The chain links TRBV29-1 to TRBJ2-3; D is tentatively TRBD1 or TRBD2 (7 bases each). V lost 6 bases to trimming and J lost 3 bases, with 16 bases between them. The germline V gene has CDR1 SQVTM and CDR2 ANQGSEA. The CDR3 contains 14 residues. CDR3 amino acids: CSVWEGAPTDTQYF. The CDR3 DNA sequence: TGCAGCGTGTGGGAGGGGGCGCCGACAGATACGCAGTATTTT.

The V gene is TRBV29-1, the J gene TRBJ2-7; 10 bases agree with TRBD1. The CDR3 is 11 amino acids. Germline V gene data show CDR1 as SQVTM and CDR2 as ANQGSEA. CDR3 DNA: TGCAGAGACAGGGGGCAGCTCGAGCAGTACTTC. As protein: CRDRGQLEQYF.

The V call is TRBV6-6, the J call TRBJ2-7; D unclear. The germline gives CDR1 MNHNY, CDR2 SVGAGI (reference sequence). The CDR3 is 11 amino acids. The V and J ends lost 5 bases and 5 bases respectively, with 7 bases between them. CDR3 amino acids: CASSKVDEQYF. The CDR3 DNA is TGTGCCAGCAGTAAAGTAGACGAGCAGTACTTC.

The chain couples TRBV7-8 to TRBJ1-6; D might be TRBD1 (5 bases). The germline V gene has CDR1 SGHVS and CDR2 FQNEAQ. This CDR3 has 11 amino acids. V was pared by 11 bases and J by 9 bases, with 11 bases between. CDR3 protein: CAAGSSSPLHF. The CDR3 nucleotides read TGTGCCGCAGGGTCGAGTTCACCCCTCCACTTT.

The sample holds many counts of this clonotype. The V gene is TRBV25-1, the J gene TRBJ2-2, with 9 bases identical to TRBD2. The CDR3 runs 15 residues. V lost 8 bases, J lost 5 bases, and 9 bases stayed unmatched. Looked up from germline, CDR1 is MGHDK and CDR2 is SYGVNS. CDR3 DNA: TGTGCCAGCGCTTTAGCGGGAGCGGGTACCGGGGAGCTGTTTTTT. This gives the protein CASALAGAGTGELFF.

Details on this clonotype: Germline is not matched at one junction end, which may reflect a read error. The chain employs TRBV7-7 and TRBJ2-5; tentatively, D is TRBD1 (6 bases). The CDR3 runs to 16 residues. CDR1 and CDR2 (germline): SSHAT, FNYEAQ (reference sequence). This chain's CDR3 is CASSRPAGVGSETQYF. DNA for the CDR3: TGTGCTAGCAGCCGACCCGCAGGGGTGGGGAGTGAGACCCAGTACTTC.

The sample holds many counts of this clonotype. The V gene is TRBV7-3, the J gene TRBJ1-1, with D tentatively TRBD1 (5 bases). This CDR3 contains 13 residues. Trimming took 4 bases from V and 1 from J, leaving 7 bases between them. Germline CDR1 reads SGHTA; CDR2 reads FQGTGA. The CDR3 spells CASSSRANTEAFF. Written as DNA, the CDR3 is TGTGCCAGCAGCTCCAGGGCGAACACTGAAGCTTTCTTT.

This clonotype was seen only once. The rearrangement uses TRBV10-3 and TRBJ2-2; TRBD1 agrees at 8 bases. The CDR3 totals 15 residues. Looked up from germline, CDR1 is ENHRY and CDR2 is SYGVKD. The J segment lost 4 bases and the V segment lost 7 bases, leaving 8 bases of the junction unmatched. The DNA of the CDR3 is TGTGCCATCACCCAGGGGGCAGGGAGCACCGGGGAGCTGTTTTTT. Translation gives CAITQGAGSTGELFF.

The CDR3 protein is CASSLNRLYGYTF. As DNA, the CDR3 is TGTGCCAGCAGTTTAAATAGGCTTTATGGCTACACCTTC. The rearrangement joins TRBV12-3 or TRBV12-4 to TRBJ1-2; D is ambiguous. V dropped 2 bases and J dropped 5 bases, with 9 bases sitting between them. The CDR3 runs 13 residues.

This clonotype occurred many times. V usage is TRBV7-9 and J usage is TRBJ1-5, with D unclear. This CDR3 comprises 15 residues. CDR1 SEHNR and CDR2 FQNEAQ come from the germline V gene (reference sequence). V lost 1 base and J lost 4, with 11 bases in between. CDR3 coding DNA: TGTGCCAGCAGCTTAGGCATGACAACTAATCAGCCCCAGCATTTT. Translated, it gives CASSLGMTTNQPQHF.

The chain couples TRBV7-6 to TRBJ1-5; TRBD1 is a possible D gene (5 bases). CDR1 and CDR2 (germline): SGHVS, FNYEAQ. V lost 1 base to trimming and J lost 15 bases, with 13 bases between them. The CDR3 sequence is 12 residues long. CDR3 sequence reads: CASSLGPPDRHF. Here the CDR3 DNA reads TGTGCCAGCAGCTTAGGACCGCCCGACAGGCATTTT.

This clonotype was seen a few times. The chain has TRBV12-5 and TRBJ1-1; D unclear. The CDR3 contains 12 residues. Deletions cut 2 bases from V and 7 bases from J, with 8 bases between. CDR1 LGHNT and CDR2 FRNRAP come from the germline V gene. As DNA, the CDR3 is TGTGCTAGTGGTTTGCCCGGGAATGAAGCTTTCTTT. Amino acids: CASGLPGNEAFF.

This rearrangement joins TRBV24-1 to TRBJ1-5; D is unresolved. In germline, CDR1 is KGHDR, CDR2 SFDVKD. Between the trimmed V and J ends, which lost 6 bases and 11 bases, there was a span of 16 bases. There are 13 residues in the CDR3. CDR3 sequence reads: CATSPSGRETQHF. The CDR3 nucleotides read TGTGCCACCAGTCCTAGCGGGAGAGAGACCCAGCATTTT.

Only one count was recorded for this clonotype. V and J are TRBV7-3 and TRBJ1-2; D remains ambiguous. CDR3 length: 12 residues. Germline-derived CDR1 and CDR2 are SGHTA and FQGTGA. V lost 7 bases and J lost 2, with 8 bases in between. The CDR3 bases are TGTGCCAGCACCGAGGACAACTATGGCTACACCTTC. Protein sequence: CASTEDNYGYTF.

In this sample, this clonotype turned up many times. This chain links TRBV7-9 with TRBJ1-6; tentative D call: TRBD1 (5 bases). CDR3 size: 15 residues. The germline V and J ends were trimmed by 5 bases and 6 bases, with 14 bases remaining between them. Germline V gene sequence: CDR1 SEHNR, CDR2 FQNEAQ (reference sequence). The CDR3: CASSLGSGSNSPLHF. The CDR3, as DNA: TGTGCCAGCAGCCTCGGCTCAGGGTCTAATTCACCCCTCCACTTT.

The sample holds a few counts of this clonotype. The CDR3 nucleotides read TGCAGTGCTAGTGCCAACCAAGAGACCCAGTACTTC. Translated: CSASANQETQYF. This chain uses TRBV20-1 with TRBJ2-5; no firm D call. Germline V gene sequence: CDR1 DFQATT, CDR2 SNEGSKA (reference sequence). This CDR3 is built from 12 residues. V was cut by 3 bases and J by 0 bases, with 5 bases left in between.

This clonotype was seen more than once but under ten times. This chain uses TRBV2 with TRBJ1-1; weak D call: TRBD1 (5 bases). V gave up 6 bases and J gave up 0 bases, with 14 bases separating them. This CDR3 spans 15 amino acids. In germline, CDR1 is SNHLY, CDR2 FYNNEI. The CDR3 region has the DNA TGTGCCAGCAGAGGCCAGGGAGGGATGAACACTGAAGCTTTCTTT. It yields the protein CASRGQGGMNTEAFF.